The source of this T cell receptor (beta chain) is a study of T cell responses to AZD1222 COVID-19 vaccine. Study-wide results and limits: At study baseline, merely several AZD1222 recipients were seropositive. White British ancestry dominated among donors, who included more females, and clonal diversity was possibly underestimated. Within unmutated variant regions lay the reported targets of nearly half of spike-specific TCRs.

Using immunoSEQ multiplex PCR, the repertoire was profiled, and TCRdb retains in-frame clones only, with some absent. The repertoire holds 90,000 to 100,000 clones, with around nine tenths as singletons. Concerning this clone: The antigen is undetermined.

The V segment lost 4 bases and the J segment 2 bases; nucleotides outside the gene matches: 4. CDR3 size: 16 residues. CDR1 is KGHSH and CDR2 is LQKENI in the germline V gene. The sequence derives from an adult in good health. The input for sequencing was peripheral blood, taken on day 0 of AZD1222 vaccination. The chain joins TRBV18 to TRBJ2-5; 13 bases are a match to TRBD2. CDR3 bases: TGTGCCAGCTCACGGACTAGCGGGGGCGAACAAGAGACCCAGTACTTC. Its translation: CASSRTSGGEQETQYF.